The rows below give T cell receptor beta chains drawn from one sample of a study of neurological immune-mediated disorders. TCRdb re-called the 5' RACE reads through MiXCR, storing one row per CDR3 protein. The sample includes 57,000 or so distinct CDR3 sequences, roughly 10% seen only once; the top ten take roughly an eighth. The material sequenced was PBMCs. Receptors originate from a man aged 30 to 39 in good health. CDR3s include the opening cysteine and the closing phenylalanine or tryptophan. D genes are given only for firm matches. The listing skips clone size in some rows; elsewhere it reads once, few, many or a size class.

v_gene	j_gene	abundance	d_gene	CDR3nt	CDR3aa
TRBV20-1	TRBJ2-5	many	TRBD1	TGCAGTGCTAGAGAAAGGGGGCCAGAGACCCAGTACTTC	CSARERGPETQYF
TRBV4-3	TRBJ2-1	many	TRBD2	TGCGCCAGCAGCCAATCGCCTAGCGGGACCTACAATGAGCAGTTCTTC	CASSQSPSGTYNEQFF
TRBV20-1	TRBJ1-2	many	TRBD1	TGCAGTGCTAGAGGGGACAGGGACGACTATGGCTACACCTTC	CSARGDRDDYGYTF
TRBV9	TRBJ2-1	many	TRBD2	TGTGCCAGCAGCACTACCGGGACTAGCGGGTACAATGAGCAGTTCTTC	CASSTTGTSGYNEQFF
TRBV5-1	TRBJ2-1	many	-	TGCGCCAGCAGCTTGGAAGGGTTGGTTTACAATGAGCAGTTCTTC	CASSLEGLVYNEQFF
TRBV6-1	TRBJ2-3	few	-	TGTGCCAGCAGCGCACCTCGAGGCGGGAGCACAGATACGCAGTATTTT	CASSAPRGGSTDTQYF
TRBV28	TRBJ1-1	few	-	TGTGCCAGCATCAGGACAGTGAACACTGAAGCTTTCTTT	CASIRTVNTEAFF
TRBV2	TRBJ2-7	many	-	TGTGCCAGCAGTGAAATCTCGAAATTACCTACCTACGAGCAGTACTTC	CASSEISKLPTYEQYF
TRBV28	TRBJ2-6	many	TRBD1	TGTGCCAGCAGGGAGGACAGGCACTCTGGGGCCAACGTCCTGACTTTC	CASREDRHSGANVLTF
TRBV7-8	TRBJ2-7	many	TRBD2	TGTGCCAGCAGCAGGACTAGCGGGAACTCCTACGAGCAGTACTTC	CASSRTSGNSYEQYF
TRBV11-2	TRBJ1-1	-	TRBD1	TGTGCCAGCAGCGCCATACAGGGGCGGACTGAAGCTTTCTTT	CASSAIQGRTEAFF
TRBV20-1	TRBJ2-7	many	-	TGCAGTGCAGAGCCCTACGAGCAGTACTTC	CSAEPYEQYF
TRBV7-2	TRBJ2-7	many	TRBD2	TGTGCCAGCAGCCTATCTAGCGGGAGTAGGTACGAGCAGTACTTC	CASSLSSGSRYEQYF
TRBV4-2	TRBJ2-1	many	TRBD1	TGTGCCAGCAGCCAAGATGGGACAGGGGGCTACAATGAGCAGTTCTTC	CASSQDGTGGYNEQFF
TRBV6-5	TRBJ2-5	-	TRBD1	TGTGCCAGTAGACCCGGGACAGGGGTTATCGAGACCCAGTACTTC	CASRPGTGVIETQYF
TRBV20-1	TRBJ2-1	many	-	TGCAGTGCCTGGGACTCTCGGGCCTCCTACAATGAGCAGTTCTTC	CSAWDSRASYNEQFF
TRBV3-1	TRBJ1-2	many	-	TGTGCCAGCAGCCAGATGCGGTTGTCCTATGGCTACACCTTC	CASSQMRLSYGYTF
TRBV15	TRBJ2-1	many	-	TGTGCCACCAGCAGAGGGGGGACTCGGGACAATGAGCAGTTCTTC	CATSRGGTRDNEQFF
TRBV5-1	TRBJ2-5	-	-	TGCGCCAGCAGCTTGGCTGGGAGCGGGCAGCAAGAGACCCAGTACTTC	CASSLAGSGQQETQYF
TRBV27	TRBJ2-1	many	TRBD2	TGTGCCAGCACCCTAACTAGCGGGCAGTACAATGAGCAGTTCTTC	CASTLTSGQYNEQFF
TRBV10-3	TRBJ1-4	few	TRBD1	TGTGCCATCAGTGATGGGACAGACAATGAAAAACTGTTTTTT	CAISDGTDNEKLFF
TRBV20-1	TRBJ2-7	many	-	TGCAGTGCAAAACAGGGCTACGAGCAGTACTTC	CSAKQGYEQYF
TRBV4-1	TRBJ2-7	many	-	TGCGCCAGCAGCCAGGGGGGTACGGCGGCCTACGAGCAGTACTTC	CASSQGGTAAYEQYF
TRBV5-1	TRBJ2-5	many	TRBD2	TGCGCCAGCAGCGAGCTAGCGGGAGGAGAGACCCAGTACTTC	CASSELAGGETQYF
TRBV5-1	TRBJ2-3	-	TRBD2	TGCGCCAGCAGCTTTCAGCAGACTAGCGGGAGCACAGATACGCAGTATTTT	CASSFQQTSGSTDTQYF
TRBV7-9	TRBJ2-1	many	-	TGTGCCAGCAGCTTAATGCCCGAGGGCAGGGATGAGCAGTTCTTC	CASSLMPEGRDEQFF
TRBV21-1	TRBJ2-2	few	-	TGTGCCAGCAGCAACGGTCGGGGGCCTCAGCTCAACACCGGGGAGCTGTTTTTT	CASSNGRGPQLNTGELFF
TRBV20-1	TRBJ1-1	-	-	TGCAGTGTTAGAAGTAGGGGGGGGAGCAATGAAGCTTTCTTT	CSVRSRGGSNEAFF
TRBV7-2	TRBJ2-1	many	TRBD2	TGTGCCAGCAGCTTAGGGTTCGCGGGAGGAAATGAGCAGTTCTTC	CASSLGFAGGNEQFF
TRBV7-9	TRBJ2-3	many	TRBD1	TGTGCCAGCGAACTGGGACAGACCAGTAGCACAGATACGCAGTATTTT	CASELGQTSSTDTQYF
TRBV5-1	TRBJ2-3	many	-	TGCGCCAGCAACCCGGGAGCGAGCACAGATACGCAGTATTTT	CASNPGASTDTQYF
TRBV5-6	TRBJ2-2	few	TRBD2	TGTGCCAGCAGCCGACTAGCGGGAAACACCGGGGAGCTGTTTTTT	CASSRLAGNTGELFF
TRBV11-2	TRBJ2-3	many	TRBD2	TGTGCCAGCAGCTTAGGGGCTAGCGGAGCCTTCACAGATACGCAGTATTTT	CASSLGASGAFTDTQYF
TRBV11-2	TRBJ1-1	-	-	TGTGCCAGCAGCTTAGAAATGGACACTGAAGCTTTCTTT	CASSLEMDTEAFF
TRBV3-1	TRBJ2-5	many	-	TGTGCCAGCAGCCAAGTCGTGGACGGGGAGACCCAGTACTTC	CASSQVVDGETQYF
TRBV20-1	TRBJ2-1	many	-	TGCAGTGCCAACGAGGACTATAGCAATGAGCAGTTCTTC	CSANEDYSNEQFF
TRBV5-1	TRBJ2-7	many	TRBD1	TGCGCCAGCAGATCGGGACAGAGCTCCTACGAGCAGTACTTC	CASRSGQSSYEQYF
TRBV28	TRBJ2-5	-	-	TGTGCCAGCAGAGACAGGCCCGAGACCCAGTACTTC	CASRDRPETQYF
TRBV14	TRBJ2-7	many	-	TGTGCCAGCAGCCAAGATCTTGGGGCCTACGAGCAGTACTTC	CASSQDLGAYEQYF
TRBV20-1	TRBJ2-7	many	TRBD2	TGCAGTGCTAGGGAGCTAGCGGGAGATTCCCACGAGCAGTACTTC	CSARELAGDSHEQYF
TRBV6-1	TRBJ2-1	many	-	TGTGCCAGCAAACAGGACTTGACTTACAATGAGCAGTTCTTC	CASKQDLTYNEQFF
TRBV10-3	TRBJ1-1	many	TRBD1	TGTGCCATCAGTGAGTCGAAGGGACAGATGAACACTGAAGCTTTCTTT	CAISESKGQMNTEAFF